Each of the 23 T cell receptor beta chains below was sequenced from the same sample in a study of T cells after yellow fever vaccination. TCRdb re-called the 5' RACE reads with MiXCR, one entry per CDR3 protein. This table holds hundreds of thousands of distinct CDR3 sequences, around an eighth found once. Sequenced here: PBMCs, sampled on the day of the yellow fever booster vaccination. The receptors originated from a man aged 25-40 years who received the YFV17D yellow fever vaccine.

This clonotype was picked up a small number of times. The V call is TRBV20-1, the J call TRBJ1-1; D not resolved. Deletions cut 6 bases from V and 1 base from J, with 12 bases between. Germline lookup yields CDR1 DFQATT and CDR2 SNEGSKA (reference sequence). CDR3 length: 13 residues. The CDR3 nucleotides are TGCAGTGCGAGCGAGGTTTCGAACACTGAAGCTTTCTTT. It yields the protein CSASEVSNTEAFF.

This clonotype was found a few times. This chain connects TRBV7-3 to TRBJ2-2; no definite D call. The CDR3 length is 14 residues. V was trimmed by 2 bases and J by 5 bases, leaving 9 bases between them. Germline V gives CDR1 SGHTA, CDR2 FQGTGA. The CDR3 is CASSLFPLTGELFF. The CDR3 nucleotides are TGTGCCAGCAGCTTATTCCCCTTAACCGGGGAGCTGTTTTTT. Complete variable domain (other parts from reference TRBV7-3 and TRBJ2-2): GAGVSQTPSNKVTEKGKYVELRCDPISGHTALYWYRQSLGQGPEFLIYFQGTGAADDSGLPNDRFFAVRPEGSVSTLKIQRTERGDSAVYLCASSLFPLTGELFFGEGSRLTVL.

This clonotype appeared a few times. The V gene is TRBV9, the J gene TRBJ2-5; TRBD2 matches at 8 bases. J was trimmed by 3 bases and V by 3 bases; bases with no gene match: 7. The CDR3 spans 15 residues. Germline CDR1 is SGDLS and CDR2 is YYNGEE. In DNA form, the CDR3 reads TGTGCCAGCAGCGACTCGGGAGGGGTGAAAGAGACCCAGTACTTC. This encodes CASSDSGGVKETQYF.

In its sample, this clonotype was seen many times. The chain recombines TRBV6-2 or TRBV6-3 with TRBJ2-7, with D possibly being TRBD1 (6 bases). Germline-derived CDR1 and CDR2 are MNHEY and SVGEGT. The CDR3 is made up of 16 amino acids. Trimming pared 0 bases from V and 4 bases from J, leaving 16 bases between. The CDR3 spells CASSYSVYGTSYEQYF. The DNA of the CDR3 is TGTGCCAGCAGTTACTCGGTATACGGGACATCTTACGAGCAGTACTTC.

This clonotype was seen a handful of times. This chain uses TRBV5-6 with TRBJ2-1, with D perhaps given as TRBD1 or TRBD2 (5 bases each). The CDR3 runs to 14 residues. Germline V gene data show CDR1 as SGHDT and CDR2 as YYEEEE. Trimming removed 2 bases at V and 10 bases at J, with 16 bases between. CDR3 bases: TGTGCCAGCAGCTTCCCCGGGACCACTTACGAGCAGTTCTTC. It is translated as CASSFPGTTYEQFF.

The chain couples TRBV7-9 to TRBJ2-1; a possible D gene is TRBD1 (6 bases). There are 13 residues in the CDR3. With 2 bases removed from V and 14 bases from J, the gap between germline ends came to 16 bases. Per germline, CDR1 SEHNR and CDR2 FQNEAQ (reference sequence). CDR3 sequence (DNA): TGTGCCAGCAGCTTAATGAGGGACCAGGGGAAGTTCTTC. Translation: CASSLMRDQGKFF.

The chain couples TRBV9 to TRBJ2-1; D not resolved. V was clipped by 0 bases and J by 4 bases, with 11 bases between them. The CDR3 is 15 residues long. Germline V gene lookup returns CDR1 SGDLS and CDR2 YYNGEE. The CDR3 region is CASSVAPSYYNEQFF. The CDR3 coding sequence is TGTGCCAGCAGCGTAGCGCCCTCATATTACAATGAGCAGTTCTTC. The whole variable domain, filled in from reference TRBV9 and TRBJ2-1, reads DSGVTQTPKHLITATGQRVTLRCSPRSGDLSVYWYQQSLDQGLQFLIQYYNGEERAKGNILERFSAQQFPDLHSELNLSSLELGDSALYFCASSVAPSYYNEQFFGPGTRLTVL.

This clonotype has more than one count but fewer than ten. The chain combines TRBV20-1 with TRBJ2-1; possibly TRBD2 for D (6 bases). V dropped 3 bases and J dropped 4 bases, with 7 bases sitting between them. Germline loops: CDR1 DFQATT, CDR2 SNEGSKA (reference sequence). There are 12 residues in the CDR3. The CDR3 region is CSARGLYNEQFF. CDR3 in DNA: TGCAGTGCTAGGGGACTTTACAATGAGCAGTTCTTC.

The chain carries TRBV9 and TRBJ2-5; maybe TRBD1 (6 bases). The V end was cut by 5 bases, the J end by 3 bases, with 11 bases between. CDR3 length: 13 amino acids. Germline V gene lookup returns CDR1 SGDLS and CDR2 YYNGEE. The chain's CDR3 is CASRFTGKETQYF. The CDR3 nucleotides read TGTGCCAGCAGATTTACAGGGAAAGAGACCCAGTACTTC.

This clonotype was seen only a few times. The V call is TRBV28, the J call TRBJ2-3; D is perhaps TRBD1 or TRBD2 (5 bases each). CDR3 length: 14 residues. V was pared by 7 bases and J by 0 bases, with 11 bases between. Per the germline V gene, CDR1 is MDHEN and CDR2 is SYDVKM. The CDR3 DNA sequence: TGTGCCAGCAACTGGGGGTCGAGCACAGATACGCAGTATTTT. Protein: CASNWGSSTDTQYF.

This clonotype was seen a few times. The V gene is TRBV5-1, the J gene TRBJ1-1, with TRBD1 identical over 9 bases. The CDR3 spans 15 residues. The ends lost 1 base at V and 4 bases at J; junction bases unmatched: 5. Germline V lookup: CDR1 SGHRS, CDR2 YFSETQ. The CDR3 coding sequence is TGCGCCAGCAGCTTGCGGACGGACAGGGGCACTGAAGCTTTCTTT. Protein sequence: CASSLRTDRGTEAFF.

This clonotype was counted between two and nine times. The V gene is TRBV4-3, the J gene TRBJ1-6; D not resolved. The ends were cut back, 0 bases at V and 2 bases at J, with 11 bases in the middle. This CDR3 region has 17 residues. CDR1 and CDR2 from the germline V gene are LGHNA and YSLEER. CDR3 DNA sequence: TGCGCCAGCAGCCAAGAGGTCTCCTCGGCCTATAATTCACCCCTCCACTTT. Its protein is CASSQEVSSAYNSPLHF.

Ten or more counts support this clonotype. V is TRBV12-3 or TRBV12-4 and J is TRBJ2-7; 10 positions match TRBD2. The CDR3 loop spans 16 amino acids. V was pared by 1 base and J by 3 bases, with 6 bases of the junction left unmatched. CDR3 sequence reads: CASSLGLAGVIYEQYF. In nucleotides, the CDR3 is TGTGCCAGCAGTTTAGGGCTAGCGGGAGTGATCTACGAGCAGTACTTC.

The rearrangement links TRBV6-1 to TRBJ2-1, with TRBD2 matching 13 bases. Germline CDR1 is MNHNS and CDR2 is SASEGT. Losses at the gene ends were 5 bases for V and 10 bases for J; bases not matched to a gene: 8. This CDR3 is built from 15 residues. The CDR3 DNA reads TGTGCCAGCAGTAAAACTAGCGGGAGGGTATCAGAGCAGTTCTTC. It specifies CASSKTSGRVSEQFF.

The J gene is TRBJ2-3, the V gene TRBV30; D is unclear. The CDR3 contains 11 residues. The V end lost 3 bases, the J end lost 12 bases, and 13 bases lay between the germline ends. Germline V gives CDR1 GTSNPN, CDR2 SVGIG (reference sequence). As DNA, the CDR3 is TGTGCCTGGAGCAAACTAACTGGACAGTATTTT. It encodes CAWSKLTGQYF.

The V gene is TRBV5-8, the J gene TRBJ2-7, with TRBD2 matching 10 bases. Germline V gene sequence: CDR1 SGHTS, CDR2 YDEGEE. The CDR3 covers 15 residues. J lost 2 bases, V lost 7 bases, and 9 bases had no gene match. This CDR3 reads CASPASGSVPYEQYF. The CDR3 bases are TGTGCCAGCCCGGCTAGCGGGAGTGTACCCTACGAGCAGTACTTC.

This clonotype appeared many times. The chain couples TRBV12-3 or TRBV12-4 to TRBJ2-3, with a possible D match to TRBD2 (6 bases). The CDR3 totals 15 residues. V was trimmed by 0 bases and J by 2 bases, leaving 9 bases between them. CDR3 protein: CASSLAGGNTDTQYF. The CDR3 DNA follows: TGTGCCAGCAGTTTAGCGGGAGGAAACACAGATACGCAGTATTTT.

The chain couples TRBV18 to TRBJ2-2, with D unresolved. The CDR3 is 13 residues long. V lost 5 bases to trimming and J lost 6 bases, with 10 bases between them. Per the germline V gene, CDR1 is KGHSH and CDR2 is LQKENI. CDR3: CASSAQDPGELFF. The CDR3 nucleotides read TGTGCCAGCTCAGCCCAGGATCCCGGGGAGCTGTTTTTT.

The chain combines TRBV20-1 with TRBJ2-5, with D perhaps TRBD1 (5 bases). The CDR3 is made up of 13 amino acids. The germline V gene has CDR1 DFQATT and CDR2 SNEGSKA (reference sequence). Trimming removed 6 bases from V and 2 bases from J, with 13 bases in between. CDR3 in amino acids: CSATDRPQETQYF. The CDR3 DNA sequence: TGCAGTGCAACAGACAGACCTCAAGAGACCCAGTACTTC.

This clonotype has a handful of counts. The gene calls are TRBV7-8 and TRBJ2-2, with D uncertain. Germline V gene lookup returns CDR1 SGHVS and CDR2 FQNEAQ. The V end was cut by 1 base, the J end by 5 bases, with 11 bases between. This CDR3 is built from 15 residues. CDR3 protein: CASSLGPTRTGELFF. The CDR3 DNA reads TGTGCCAGCAGCTTAGGTCCAACAAGAACCGGGGAGCTGTTTTTT.

This clonotype showed up just a few times. V is TRBV5-1 and J is TRBJ2-7; D is possibly TRBD2 (7 bases). Trimming removed 4 bases at V and 0 bases at J, with 17 bases between. CDR1 SGHRS and CDR2 YFSETQ come from the germline V gene. This CDR3 region has 16 residues. The CDR3 bases are TGCGCCAGCAGCCTACTGGTCGCGGGGGCCTCCTACGAGCAGTACTTC. This gives the protein CASSLLVAGASYEQYF.

This clonotype was found a few times. This chain links TRBV7-2 with TRBJ2-1; D is undetermined. The CDR3 runs to 14 residues. Germline V CDR1 and CDR2: SGHTA, FQGNSA. With 2 bases removed from V and 1 base from J, the gap between germline ends came to 6 bases. CDR3 in amino acids: CASSLSISYNEQFF. CDR3 DNA: TGTGCCAGCAGCTTATCGATTTCCTACAATGAGCAGTTCTTC.

This clonotype was detected only once. A much larger clone lies one base from this, so it may be a read error. The V and J genes are TRBV27 and TRBJ2-2; TRBD2 matches 12 bases. Germline CDR1 is MNHEY and CDR2 is SMNVEV (reference sequence). CDR3 size: 14 residues. V lost 6 bases, J lost 6 bases, and 2 bases stayed unmatched. The CDR3 DNA reads TGTGCCAGCAGACTAGCGGGAGGCCCCGGGGAGCTGTTTTTT. Encoded protein: CASRLAGGPGELFF.